A single sample gave rise to the 29 T cell receptor beta chains below, sequenced in a study of T cell responses to AZD1222 COVID-19 vaccine (dated by TCRdb to about 2021). The time point label, read with the paper, signifies: baseline before first vaccination. Library prep was done by the immunoSEQ multiplex PCR assay. TCRdb re-hosts the immuneACCESS table, in-frame sequences only. Its copies lack some clones; in the studies checked, an unresolved V gene accounts for under half of them, and the cause for the rest is not known. Recorded for this sample are 150,000 to 180,000 clones; roughly nine tenths of them occurred a single time. The biggest ten clones account for around 3% of the sample. Source: peripheral blood, taken on day 0 of AZD1222 vaccination. The source is an adult in good health.

CDR3 DNA: TGTGCCACTCAGGGACGATACAATGAGCAGTTCTTC. It yields the protein CATQGRYNEQFF. The rearrangement joins TRBV10-3 to TRBJ2-1; D possibly matches TRBD1 or TRBD2 (5 bases each). Germline values: CDR1 ENHRY, CDR2 SYGVKD. The CDR3 is 12 residues long. V lost 10 bases and J 4 bases, leaving 11 bases between the germline ends.

The V and J genes are TRBV6-5 and TRBJ1-5, with D tentatively TRBD1 (5 bases). The CDR3 contains 15 residues. The germline V gene encodes CDR1 MNHEY and CDR2 SVGAGI. Trimming shortened V by 2 bases and J by 4 bases, and 12 bases separated the two germline ends. CDR3 sequence (DNA): TGTGCCAGCAGTTACGCGGACAAGATAAATCAGCCCCAGCATTTT. It yields the protein CASSYADKINQPQHF.

The CDR3 protein is CASSLGRSYEQYF. CDR3 DNA: TGTGCCAGCAGCTTGGGCAGATCCTACGAGCAGTACTTC. This chain uses TRBV5-8 with TRBJ2-7, with D hard to call. Trimming cost V 0 bases and J 1 base, with 5 bases left between them. Germline assignment: CDR1 SGHTS and CDR2 YDEGEE. This CDR3 has 13 residues.

The chain uses TRBV2 and TRBJ2-7; 9 bases are shared with TRBD1. The CDR3 is made up of 14 amino acids. The V gene's germline CDR1 is SNHLY and CDR2 FYNNEI. The junction had 5 bases not matched to a gene; V was cut back by 5 bases and J by 3 bases. Written as DNA, the CDR3 is TGTGCCAGCAGTCCTCCGGGACAGGGCTACGAGCAGTACTTC. Its protein product is CASSPPGQGYEQYF.

This chain connects TRBV6-5 to TRBJ2-7, with D tentatively TRBD1 (5 bases). CDR3 length: 15 residues. Trimming shortened V by 0 bases and J by 7 bases, and 16 bases separated the two germline ends. Germline V CDR1 and CDR2: MNHEY, SVGAGI. The CDR3 sequence: CASSYSADEDKEQYF. CDR3 in DNA: TGTGCCAGCAGTTACTCTGCGGACGAGGACAAAGAGCAGTACTTC.

The chain carries TRBV9 and TRBJ1-1; D not certain. Trimming took 0 bases from V and 1 from J, leaving 7 bases between them. Germline-derived CDR1 and CDR2 are SGDLS and YYNGEE. CDR3 length equals 14 residues. The chain's CDR3 is CASSVDSGNTEAFF. As DNA, the CDR3 is TGTGCCAGCAGCGTAGATAGTGGGAACACTGAAGCTTTCTTT.

This clone has a single count. This sequence joins TRBV11-2 and TRBJ2-7; no reliable D call. In germline, CDR1 is SGHAT, CDR2 FQNNGV. The CDR3 spans 11 residues. V lost 1 base and J 5 bases, leaving 3 bases between the germline ends. The CDR3 nucleotides read TGTGCCAGCAGCTTAGCCAACGAGCAGTACTTC. Its translation: CASSLANEQYF.

This sequence joins TRBV9 and TRBJ2-7, with a weak D call TRBD2 (6 bases). Germline assignment: CDR1 SGDLS and CDR2 YYNGEE. There are 17 residues in the CDR3. The V end lost 4 bases, the J end lost 6 bases, and 26 bases lay between the germline ends. CDR3 amino acids: CASSPSATSVSAGEQYF. The CDR3 DNA is TGTGCCAGCAGCCCGTCCGCGACTAGTGTCTCGGCCGGCGAGCAGTACTTC.

The J gene is TRBJ2-6, the V gene TRBV29-1; D ambiguous. Trimming pared 4 bases from V and 3 bases from J, leaving 7 bases between. This CDR3 is 13 amino acids long. CDR1 and CDR2 (germline): SQVTM, ANQGSEA. The CDR3 DNA reads TGCAGCGTTGTAACCGATGGGGCCAACGTCCTGACTTTC. Protein: CSVVTDGANVLTF.

In this sample, this clone turned up a few times. The rearrangement uses TRBV18 and TRBJ2-7; 7 nucleotides line up with TRBD1. Germline V lookup: CDR1 KGHSH, CDR2 LQKENI. Trimming cost V 3 bases and J 3 bases; bases outside gene matches: 2. The CDR3 runs to 13 residues. The CDR3 reads CASSPRGLYEQYF. In nucleotides, the CDR3 is TGTGCCAGCTCACCTAGGGGGCTCTACGAGCAGTACTTC.

In DNA, the CDR3 is TGCGCCAGCAGCTTGGCCAGGGCAGCAACAACTAATGAAAAACTGTTTTTT. Encoded protein: CASSLARAATTNEKLFF. The V and J genes are TRBV5-1 and TRBJ1-4; tentative D call: TRBD1 (5 bases). The ends were cut back, 0 bases at V and 0 bases at J, with 12 bases in the middle. The germline V gene has CDR1 SGHRS and CDR2 YFSETQ. The CDR3 has 17 amino acids. Full variable domain (outside the CDR3, taken from reference TRBV5-1 and TRBJ1-4): KAGVTQTPRYLIKTRGQQVTLSCSPISGHRSVSWYQQTPGQGLQFLFEYFSETQRNKGNFPGRFSGRQFSNSRSEMNVSTLELGDSALYLCASSLARAATTNEKLFFGSGTQLSVL.

The CDR3 loop is CASSLSGQQEAFF. CDR3 coding DNA: TGTGCCAGCAGTCTCTCGGGACAGCAAGAAGCTTTCTTT. V gene TRBV6-5 combines with J gene TRBJ1-1; 7 bases align to TRBD1. With 5 bases clipped from V and 8 bases from J, the junction kept 8 bases outside the gene matches. There are 13 residues in the CDR3. Per germline, CDR1 MNHEY and CDR2 SVGAGI.

The chain employs TRBV18 and TRBJ2-5; 7 bases agree with TRBD2. CDR1 and CDR2 (germline): KGHSH, LQKENI. CDR3 length: 14 amino acids. V gave up 6 bases and J gave up 5 bases; unmatched junction bases: 9. The CDR3 nucleotides read TGTGCCAGCTCTCGGGACTACCCCTGGGAGACCCAGTACTTC. It specifies CASSRDYPWETQYF.

This clone was detected only once. The gene calls are TRBV18 and TRBJ2-2; 8 nucleotides match TRBD1. The CDR3 extends over 15 amino acids. Germline CDR1 KGHSH, CDR2 LQKENI. J gave up 5 bases and V 5 bases, and 7 bases lay outside the gene matches. In DNA, the CDR3 is TGTGCCAGCTCAGCCCAGGGGGCCAGTACCGGGGAGCTGTTTTTT. It encodes CASSAQGASTGELFF.

J is TRBJ2-2 and V is TRBV6-2 or TRBV6-3; 7 bases are shared with TRBD1. The CDR3 is made up of 16 amino acids. The V gene's germline CDR1 is MNHEY and CDR2 SVGEGT. The ends lost 4 bases at V and 4 bases at J; junction bases unmatched: 9. The CDR3 region is CASSSVGTEVTGELFF. The CDR3 coding sequence is TGTGCCAGCAGTTCAGTCGGGACAGAGGTCACCGGGGAGCTGTTTTTT.

This chain uses TRBV19 with TRBJ1-2, with a possible D match to TRBD1 (6 bases). The CDR3 spans 16 residues. Germline CDR1 is LNHDA and CDR2 is SQIVND (reference sequence). V was pared by 6 bases and J by 2 bases, with 19 bases between. CDR3 bases: TGTGCCAGTAGGCGGGGGGGATTTGGACAGAACTATGGCTACACCTTC. It yields the protein CASRRGGFGQNYGYTF.

This clone was picked up a small number of times. The chain couples TRBV7-8 to TRBJ1-6; D gene unclear. Trimming took off 0 bases at V and 10 bases at J, with 7 bases between the two ends. The germline V gene has CDR1 SGHVS and CDR2 FQNEAQ. The CDR3 is 13 amino acids. The CDR3 loop is CASSLAATSPLHF. The CDR3 DNA sequence: TGTGCCAGCAGCTTAGCGGCCACGTCACCCCTCCACTTT.

This sequence joins TRBV6-5 and TRBJ2-7; 9 bases line up with TRBD1. With V trimmed by 4 bases and J by 6 bases, 4 bases remained unmatched. This CDR3 spans 13 amino acids. Germline loops: CDR1 MNHEY, CDR2 SVGAGI. The CDR3 DNA sequence: TGTGCCAGCAGTTGGGACAGGGAGGGCGAGCAGTACTTC. Translating it yields CASSWDREGEQYF.

The rearrangement joins TRBV5-1 to TRBJ1-2, with 8 bases fitting TRBD1. Germline-derived CDR1 and CDR2 are SGHRS and YFSETQ. V lost 2 bases and J lost 2; bases outside the gene matches: 2. CDR3 length: 14 residues. The CDR3: CASSLQGGNYGYTF. For the CDR3, the DNA is TGCGCCAGCAGCTTACAGGGGGGGAACTATGGCTACACCTTC.

V and J are TRBV29-1 and TRBJ2-7; possible D gene TRBD1, 5 bases. Trimming shortened V by 8 bases and J by 0 bases, and 23 bases separated the two germline ends. The CDR3 totals 16 residues. Germline V gene data show CDR1 as SQVTM and CDR2 as ANQGSEA. The CDR3, as DNA: TGCAGCCCCAATTTCGACAGCTCTCTCGACTCCTACGAGCAGTACTTC. Its protein is CSPNFDSSLDSYEQYF.

This chain uses TRBV20-1 with TRBJ2-7; maybe TRBD1 (5 bases). This CDR3 contains 15 residues. With 3 bases removed from V and 2 bases from J, the gap between germline ends came to 17 bases. Germline V lookup: CDR1 DFQATT, CDR2 SNEGSKA (reference sequence). CDR3 sequence reads: CSASPAGRNPYEQYF. Here the CDR3 DNA reads TGCAGTGCTAGTCCCGCAGGGCGCAACCCCTACGAGCAGTACTTC.

This clone was counted a few times. The rearrangement joins TRBV19 to TRBJ1-5; D call uncertain. This CDR3 is 13 amino acids long. The V gene lost 7 bases and the J gene lost 9 bases, with 16 bases spanning the gap. Looked up from germline, CDR1 is LNHDA and CDR2 is SQIVND (reference sequence). Written as DNA, the CDR3 is TGTGCCAGTATGGATGGGCGCCGGGCGCCCCAGCATTTT. Translation gives CASMDGRRAPQHF.

The chain has TRBV1 and TRBJ2-2; the DNA was not used to check the table's D call, TRBD2. TRBV1 is termed a pseudogene. The CDR3 extends over 17 amino acids. CDR3 amino acids: CTSSPSQGLVNTGELFF. CDR3 nucleotides: TGCACCAGCAGCCCCAGCCAGGGACTAGTGAACACCGGGGAGCTGTTTTTT.

In its sample, this clone was seen once. Here the CDR3 DNA reads TGTGCCAGCAGCCATAACCCAGCAGGGCCATCGGCTACGCAGTATTTT. This translates into CASSHNPAGPSATQYF. The chain combines TRBV14 with TRBJ2-3; D possibly corresponds to TRBD1 (5 bases). Germline lookup yields CDR1 SGHDN and CDR2 FVKESK. There are 16 residues in the CDR3. The V end was cut by 3 bases, the J end by 8 bases, with 21 bases between.

The chain has TRBV2 and TRBJ2-3; D may be TRBD1 (6 bases). CDR3 size: 12 residues. Germline loops: CDR1 SNHLY, CDR2 FYNNEI. V gave up 8 bases and J gave up 1 base, with 7 bases separating them. The CDR3 loop reads CASAGGTDTQYF. CDR3 bases: TGTGCCAGCGCAGGGGGCACAGATACGCAGTATTTT.

The chain joins TRBV7-2 to TRBJ1-2; 7 nucleotides align to TRBD1. Trimming removed 5 bases from V and 3 bases from J; junction bases left unmatched: 6. In germline, CDR1 is SGHTA, CDR2 FQGNSA. CDR3 length equals 14 residues. The CDR3 sequence: CASSPSDRDYGYTF. CDR3 bases: TGTGCCAGCAGCCCCTCTGACAGGGACTATGGCTACACCTTC.

The genes are TRBV11-2 and TRBJ1-1, with 7 bases aligning to TRBD1. Germline V gives CDR1 SGHAT, CDR2 FQNNGV. The length of the CDR3 is 13 residues. Trimming cost V 5 bases and J 4 bases; bases outside gene matches: 4. The CDR3 DNA reads as TGTGCCAGCAGCACGCAGGGGGGCACTGAAGCTTTCTTT. It specifies CASSTQGGTEAFF.

This clone was detected a few times. The chain uses TRBV10-3 and TRBJ1-2; D is possibly TRBD1 (6 bases). Trimming pared 3 bases from V and 8 bases from J, leaving 16 bases between. The V gene's germline CDR1 is ENHRY and CDR2 SYGVKD. The CDR3 sequence is 14 residues long. CDR3 in amino acids: CAISEGQGIGGYTF. The CDR3 DNA reads TGTGCCATCAGTGAAGGTCAGGGGATAGGAGGCTACACCTTC.

The chain uses TRBV5-1 and TRBJ2-1; possible D gene TRBD1, 5 bases. The CDR3 has 14 amino acids. V was shortened by 0 bases and J by 6 bases, with 10 bases between the two germline ends. The germline gives CDR1 SGHRS, CDR2 YFSETQ. The CDR3 DNA is TGCGCCAGCAGCTTGGCCCACAGGTCCAATGAGCAGTTCTTC. It encodes CASSLAHRSNEQFF.